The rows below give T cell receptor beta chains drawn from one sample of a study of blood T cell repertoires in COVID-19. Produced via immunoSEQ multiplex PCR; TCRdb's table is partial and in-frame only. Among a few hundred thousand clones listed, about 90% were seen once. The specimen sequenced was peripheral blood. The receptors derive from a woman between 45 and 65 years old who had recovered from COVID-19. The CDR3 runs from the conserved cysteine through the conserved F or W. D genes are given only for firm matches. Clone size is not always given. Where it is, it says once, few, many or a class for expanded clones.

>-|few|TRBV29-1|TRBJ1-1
CSAAGFSTEAFF
TGCAGCGCGGCAGGGTTTTCCACTGAAGCTTTCTTT
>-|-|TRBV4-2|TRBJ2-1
CASSQAGVNHYNEQFF
TGTGCCAGCAGCCAAGCGGGAGTGAATCACTACAATGAGCAGTTCTTC
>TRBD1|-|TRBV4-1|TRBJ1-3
CASSPPGTGTGNTIYF
TGCGCCAGCAGCCCACCTGGGACAGGGACTGGAAACACCATATATTTT
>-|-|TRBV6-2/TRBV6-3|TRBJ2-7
CASSYSFPYPTYEQYF
TGTGCCAGCAGTTACTCCTTCCCTTACCCTACCTACGAGCAGTACTTC
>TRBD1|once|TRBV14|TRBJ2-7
CASSQRIHAFGTATYEQYF
TGTGCCAGCAGCCAAAGGATTCATGCTTTCGGGACAGCGACCTACGAGCAGTACTTC
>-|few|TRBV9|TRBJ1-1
CASSPTGLNTEAFF
TGTGCCAGCAGCCCCACAGGGCTGAACACTGAAGCTTTCTTT
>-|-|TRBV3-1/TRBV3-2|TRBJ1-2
CASSIRQVDGYTF
TGTGCCAGCAGCATCCGACAGGTCGACGGCTACACCTTC
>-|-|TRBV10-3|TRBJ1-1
CAISGSQGNSEAFF
TGTGCCATCAGCGGTTCGCAGGGTAATAGTGAAGCTTTCTTT
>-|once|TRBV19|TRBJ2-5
CASSTSVGGAQTQYF
TGTGCCAGTAGTACGAGCGTGGGGGGGGCGCAGACCCAGTACTTC
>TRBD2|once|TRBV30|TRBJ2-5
CAWSAGTSGFQETQYF
TGTGCCTGGAGTGCAGGGACTAGCGGGTTCCAAGAGACCCAGTACTTC
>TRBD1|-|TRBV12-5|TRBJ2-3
CASGPTGLGTDTQYF
TGTGCTAGTGGTCCGACAGGGTTGGGCACAGATACGCAGTATTTT
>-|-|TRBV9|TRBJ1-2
CASSSVGGSNYGYTF
TGTGCCAGCAGCTCAGTTGGCGGGTCCAACTATGGCTACACCTTC
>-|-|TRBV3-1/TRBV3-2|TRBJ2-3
CASPMIARSTDTQYF
TGTGCCAGCCCCATGATAGCGCGAAGCACAGATACGCAGTATTTT
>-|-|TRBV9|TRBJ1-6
CASSVGGVNSPLHF
TGTGCCAGCAGCGTAGGGGGAGTTAATTCACCCCTCCACTTT
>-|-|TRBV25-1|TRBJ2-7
CASSRGQLEFYEQYF
TGTGCCAGCAGCCGCGGACAGCTCGAATTCTACGAGCAGTACTTC
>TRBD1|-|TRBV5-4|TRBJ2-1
CASSTRDRRAYNEQFF
TGTGCCAGCAGCACCCGGGACAGGAGAGCCTACAATGAGCAGTTCTTC
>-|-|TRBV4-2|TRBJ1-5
CASSLTGYNQPQHF
TGTGCCAGCAGCCTGACAGGCTACAATCAGCCCCAGCATTTT
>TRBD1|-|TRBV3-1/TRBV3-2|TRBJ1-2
CASSQASLGQGIPLYGYTF
TGTGCCAGCAGCCAAGCTAGTCTTGGACAGGGGATACCTCTCTATGGCTACACCTTC
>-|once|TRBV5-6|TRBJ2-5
CASSWTGTPTAETQYF
TGTGCCAGCAGCTGGACCGGGACACCAACCGCGGAGACCCAGTACTTC
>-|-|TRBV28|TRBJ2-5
CASSLWDTQETQYF
TGTGCCAGCAGTTTATGGGACACCCAAGAGACCCAGTACTTC
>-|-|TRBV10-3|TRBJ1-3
CAIHGSSGNTIYF
TGTGCCATCCACGGGAGCTCTGGAAACACCATATATTTT
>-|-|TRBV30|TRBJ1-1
CAWTVTGWNTEAFF
TGTGCCTGGACCGTTACAGGGTGGAACACTGAAGCTTTCTTT
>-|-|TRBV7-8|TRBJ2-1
CASSLGGVNYNEQFF
TGTGCCAGCAGCTTAGGGGGGGTAAACTACAATGAGCAGTTCTTC
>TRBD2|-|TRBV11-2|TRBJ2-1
CASSSVAGASYNEQFF
TGTGCCAGCAGCTCCGTAGCGGGAGCCTCCTACAATGAGCAGTTCTTC
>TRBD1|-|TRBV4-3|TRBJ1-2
CASSEAGGLVYGYTF
TGCGCCAGCAGCGAAGCAGGGGGTCTAGTCTATGGCTACACCTTC
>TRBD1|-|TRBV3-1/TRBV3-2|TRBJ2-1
CASSLSDRADNEQFF
TGTGCCAGCAGCTTATCGGACAGGGCCGACAATGAGCAGTTCTTC
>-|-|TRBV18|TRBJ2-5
CASSPMQETQYF
TGTGCCAGCTCCCCTATGCAAGAGACCCAGTACTTC
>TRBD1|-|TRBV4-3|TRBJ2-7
CASSQDRDSSYEQYF
TGCGCCAGCAGCCAAGACCGGGACAGCTCCTACGAGCAGTACTTC
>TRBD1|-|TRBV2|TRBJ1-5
CASSPGGSNQPQHF
TGTGCCAGCAGTCCAGGGGGTTCCAATCAGCCCCAGCATTTT
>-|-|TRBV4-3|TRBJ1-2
CASSQVSGYGYTF
TGCGCCAGCAGCCAAGTGTCAGGCTATGGCTACACCTTC
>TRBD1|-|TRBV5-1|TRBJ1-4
CASSSGQGDEKLFF
TGCGCCAGCAGCTCTGGACAGGGGGATGAAAAACTGTTTTTT
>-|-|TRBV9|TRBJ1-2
CASSVVPRGIDGYTF
TGTGCCAGCAGCGTAGTCCCCCGGGGTATCGATGGCTACACCTTC
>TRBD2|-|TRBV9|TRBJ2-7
CASSTSGAGGSEQYF
TGTGCCAGCAGCACCTCGGGAGCGGGAGGGTCCGAGCAGTACTTC
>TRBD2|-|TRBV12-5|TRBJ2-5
CASAKGLAVQETQYF
TGTGCTAGTGCCAAGGGACTAGCGGTTCAAGAGACCCAGTACTTC
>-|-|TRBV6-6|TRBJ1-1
CASNEAWGGRGTEAFF
TGTGCCAGCAACGAAGCATGGGGAGGCCGGGGGACTGAAGCTTTCTTT
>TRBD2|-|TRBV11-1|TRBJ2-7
CASSLSPGLVGGEQYF
TGTGCCAGCAGCTTAAGTCCGGGACTAGTAGGTGGCGAGCAGTACTTC
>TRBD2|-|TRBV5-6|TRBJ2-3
CASSLVAGIGDTQYF
TGTGCCAGCAGCTTGGTAGCGGGGATCGGGGATACGCAGTATTTT
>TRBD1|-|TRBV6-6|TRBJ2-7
CASSYSGGAEYF
TGTGCCAGCAGTTACTCAGGGGGCGCGGAGTACTTC
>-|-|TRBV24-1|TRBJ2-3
CATSGIGTHSTDTQYF
TGTGCCACCTCGGGTATCGGCACACACTCCACAGATACGCAGTATTTT
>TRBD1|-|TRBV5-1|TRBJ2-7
CASSAGTGLYEQYF
TGCGCCAGCAGCGCTGGGACAGGGCTATACGAGCAGTACTTC
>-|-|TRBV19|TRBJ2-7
CASSSGYEQYF
TGTGCCAGTAGTAGCGGCTACGAGCAGTACTTC
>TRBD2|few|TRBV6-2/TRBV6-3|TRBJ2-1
CASSYSTSGVLF
TGTGCCAGCAGTTACTCTACTAGCGGGGTCCTCTTC
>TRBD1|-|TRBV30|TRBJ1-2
CAWSWTGGTRGYTF
TGTGCCTGGAGTTGGACAGGAGGGACGCGGGGCTACACCTTC
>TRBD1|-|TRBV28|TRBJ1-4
CASSGRTGGTNEKLFF
TGTGCCAGCAGTGGACGGACAGGGGGGACTAATGAAAAACTGTTTTTT
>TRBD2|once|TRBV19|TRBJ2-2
CASSIISGGPTNTGELFF
TGTGCCAGTAGTATAATTAGCGGGGGACCCACGAACACCGGGGAGCTGTTTTTT
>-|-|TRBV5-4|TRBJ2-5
CASSPPSRETQYF
TGTGCCAGCAGCCCCCCTAGCCGAGAGACCCAGTACTTC
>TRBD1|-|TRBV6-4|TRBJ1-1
CASRPWDSMNTEAFF
TGTGCCAGCAGACCTTGGGACAGCATGAACACTGAAGCTTTCTTT
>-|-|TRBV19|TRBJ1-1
CASSLFGGARAFF
TGTGCCAGTAGTCTCTTCGGAGGGGCGAGAGCTTTCTTT
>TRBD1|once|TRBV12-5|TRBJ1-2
CASGLPDRSSTF
TGTGCTAGTGGTTTGCCGGACAGGTCCTCCACCTTC
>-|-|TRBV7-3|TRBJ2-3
CASSQGGLTDTQYF
TGTGCCAGCAGCCAGGGGGGCCTAACAGATACGCAGTATTTT
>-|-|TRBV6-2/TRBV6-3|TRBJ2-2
CASSSTVAGELFF
TGTGCCAGCAGTTCGACAGTGGCCGGGGAGCTGTTTTTT
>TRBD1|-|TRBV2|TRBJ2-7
CASSSDRVRSYEQYF
TGTGCCAGCAGTTCGGACAGGGTTCGTTCCTACGAGCAGTACTTC
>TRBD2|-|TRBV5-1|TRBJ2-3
CASSRAGGTDTQYF
TGCGCCAGCAGTCGGGCGGGAGGAACAGATACGCAGTATTTT
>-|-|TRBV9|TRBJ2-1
CASSPTAGQPSYNEQFF
TGTGCCAGCAGCCCGACAGCGGGCCAGCCCTCCTACAATGAGCAGTTCTTC
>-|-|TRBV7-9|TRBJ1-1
CASSLVQGITEAFF
TGTGCCAGCAGCTTAGTGCAGGGGATCACTGAAGCTTTCTTT
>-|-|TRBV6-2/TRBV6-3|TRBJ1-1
CASSYSTGKAEAFF
TGTGCCAGCAGTTACTCCACAGGGAAAGCTGAAGCTTTCTTT
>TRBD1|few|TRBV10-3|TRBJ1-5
CAISRQGVNQPQHF
TGTGCCATCAGTCGACAGGGTGTTAATCAGCCCCAGCATTTT
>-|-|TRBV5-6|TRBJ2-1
CASSPLRGGNSYNEQFF
TGTGCCAGCAGCCCCCTTAGGGGGGGAAACTCCTACAATGAGCAGTTCTTC
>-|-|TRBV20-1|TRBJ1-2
CSARGAYGYTF
TGCAGTGCTAGAGGCGCTTATGGCTACACCTTC
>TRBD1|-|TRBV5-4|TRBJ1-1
CASSFRDRNTEAFF
TGTGCCAGCAGCTTCCGGGACAGGAACACTGAAGCTTTCTTT